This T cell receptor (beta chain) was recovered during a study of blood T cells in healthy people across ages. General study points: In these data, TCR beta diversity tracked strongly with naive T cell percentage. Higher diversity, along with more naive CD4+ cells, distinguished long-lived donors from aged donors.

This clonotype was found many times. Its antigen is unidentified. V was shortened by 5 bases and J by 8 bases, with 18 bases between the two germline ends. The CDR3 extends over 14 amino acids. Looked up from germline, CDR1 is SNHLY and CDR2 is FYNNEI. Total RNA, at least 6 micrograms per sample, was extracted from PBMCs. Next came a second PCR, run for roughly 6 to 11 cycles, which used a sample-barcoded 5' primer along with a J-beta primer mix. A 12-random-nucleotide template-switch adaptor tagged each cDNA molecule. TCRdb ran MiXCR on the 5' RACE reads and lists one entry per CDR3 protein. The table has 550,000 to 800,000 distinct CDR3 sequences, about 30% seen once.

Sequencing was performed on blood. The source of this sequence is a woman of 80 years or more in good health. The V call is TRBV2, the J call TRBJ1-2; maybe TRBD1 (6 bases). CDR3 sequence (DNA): TGTGCCAGCAGTAGAGGCGGAGGGGGGGGCGGCTACACCTTC. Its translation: CASSRGGGGGGYTF.